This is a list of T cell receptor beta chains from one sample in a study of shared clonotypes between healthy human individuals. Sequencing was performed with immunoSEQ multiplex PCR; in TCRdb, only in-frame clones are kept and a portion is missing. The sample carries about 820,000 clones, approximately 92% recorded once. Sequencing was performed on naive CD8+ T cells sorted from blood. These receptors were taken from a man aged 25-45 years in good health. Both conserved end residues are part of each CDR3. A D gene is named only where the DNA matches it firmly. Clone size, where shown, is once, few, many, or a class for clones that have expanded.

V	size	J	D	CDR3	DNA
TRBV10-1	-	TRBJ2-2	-	CASRSGTLNTGELFF	TGCGCCAGCAGGTCCGGGACGCTGAACACCGGGGAGCTGTTTTTT
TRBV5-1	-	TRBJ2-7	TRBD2	CASSSGLALSSYEQYF	TGCGCCAGCAGCTCGGGACTAGCGTTAAGCTCCTACGAGCAGTACTTC
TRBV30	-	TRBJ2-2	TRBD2	CAWSVWGTSGSLTGELFF	TGTGCCTGGAGTGTATGGGGGACTAGCGGGAGTTTAACCGGGGAGCTGTTTTTT
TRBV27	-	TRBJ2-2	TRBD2	CASSPRSGGARTGELFF	TGTGCCAGCAGCCCAAGGAGCGGGGGGGCACGGACCGGGGAGCTGTTTTTT
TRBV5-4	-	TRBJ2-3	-	CASSFIPDTQYF	TGTGCCAGCAGCTTTATCCCAGATACGCAGTATTTT
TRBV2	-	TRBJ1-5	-	CASSTGRGEINPQHF	TGTGCCAGCAGTACAGGACGCGGGGAAATCAATCCCCAGCATTTT
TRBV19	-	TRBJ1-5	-	CASSIDLSRGQPQHF	TGTGCCAGTAGTATCGACCTATCACGGGGTCAGCCCCAGCATTTT
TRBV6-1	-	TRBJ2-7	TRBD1	CASSEFIDRVSSYEQYF	TGTGCCAGCAGTGAATTTATCGACAGGGTCAGTTCCTACGAGCAGTACTTC
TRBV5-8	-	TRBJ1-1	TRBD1	CASSYGQGPAFF	TGTGCCAGCAGTTATGGACAGGGTCCAGCTTTCTTT
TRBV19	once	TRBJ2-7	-	CASSIAWAYEQYF	TGTGCCAGTAGTATAGCCTGGGCCTACGAGCAGTACTTC
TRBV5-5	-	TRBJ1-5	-	CASSLDRVAETLYQPQHF	TGTGCCAGCAGCTTGGACAGGGTTGCCGAGACACTTTATCAGCCCCAGCATTTT
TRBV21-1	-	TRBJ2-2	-	CASSPVGGLANTGELFF	TGTGCCAGCAGCCCGGTGGGGGGACTCGCGAACACCGGGGAGCTGTTTTTT
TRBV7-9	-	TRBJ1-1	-	CASTQVGANTEAFF	TGTGCCAGCACCCAGGTAGGAGCCAACACTGAAGCTTTCTTT
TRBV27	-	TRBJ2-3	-	CASSLFGSVTHTDTQYF	TGTGCCAGCAGTTTATTTGGTTCCGTCACTCACACAGATACGCAGTATTTT
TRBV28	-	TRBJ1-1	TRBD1	CASSFPLDRPELNTEAFF	TGTGCCAGCAGTTTCCCCCTGGACAGGCCGGAACTTAACACTGAAGCTTTCTTT
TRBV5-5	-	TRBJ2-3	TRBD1	CASSSGTDSNTQYF	TGTGCCAGCAGCTCCGGGACAGACTCTAATACGCAGTATTTT
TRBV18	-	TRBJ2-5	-	CASSPYDPASQETQYF	TGTGCCAGCTCACCATACGACCCAGCGTCCCAAGAGACCCAGTACTTC
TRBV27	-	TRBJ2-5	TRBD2	CASSRGVRETQYF	TGTGCCAGCAGCCGGGGGGTCAGGGAGACCCAGTACTTC
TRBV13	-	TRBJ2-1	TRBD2	CASSSGTSGRGDRKNEQFF	TGTGCCAGCAGCTCCGGGACTAGCGGGAGAGGGGACCGGAAGAATGAGCAGTTCTTC
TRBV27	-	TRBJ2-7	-	CASSKKGLPNRIYEQYF	TGTGCCAGCAGCAAAAAGGGACTCCCAAACAGGATATACGAGCAGTACTTC
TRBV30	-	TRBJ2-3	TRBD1	CAWSLGTGATDTQYF	TGTGCCTGGAGTCTGGGGACAGGGGCCACAGATACGCAGTATTTT
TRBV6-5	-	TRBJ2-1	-	CASSYTRGHGNEQFF	TGTGCCAGCAGTTACACGCGAGGTCATGGCAATGAGCAGTTCTTC
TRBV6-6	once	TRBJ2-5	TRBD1	CASSYSQQGEETQYF	TGTGCCAGCAGTTACTCTCAACAGGGGGAAGAGACCCAGTACTTC
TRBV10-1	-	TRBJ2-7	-	CASSELGSYEQYF	TGCGCCAGCAGTGAGCTGGGGTCCTACGAGCAGTACTTC
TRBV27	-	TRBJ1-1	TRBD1	CASSRTGGRRAEAFF	TGTGCCAGCAGCCGGACAGGGGGGCGAAGGGCTGAAGCTTTCTTT
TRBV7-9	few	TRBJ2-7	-	CASSLVSYEQYF	TGTGCCAGCAGCTTGGTTTCCTACGAGCAGTACTTC
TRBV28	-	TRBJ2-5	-	CASSFLLRDREAQYF	TGTGCCAGCAGTTTCCTCCTCCGAGACAGGGAGGCCCAGTACTTC
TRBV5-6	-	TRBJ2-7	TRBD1	CASSPEGAGHYEQYF	TGTGCCAGCAGCCCAGAGGGGGCGGGCCACTACGAGCAGTACTTC
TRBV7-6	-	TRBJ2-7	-	CASSPGGQEQYF	TGTGCCAGCAGCCCTGGAGGACAGGAGCAGTACTTC
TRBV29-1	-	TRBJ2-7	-	CSVVSYEQYF	TGCAGCGTTGTTTCCTACGAGCAGTACTTC
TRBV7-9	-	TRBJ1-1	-	CASSLGRDEAFF	TGTGCCAGCAGCTTAGGCAGGGATGAAGCTTTCTTT
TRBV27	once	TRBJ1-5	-	CASSWGFGQPQHF	TGTGCCAGCAGTTGGGGTTTCGGGCAGCCCCAGCATTTT
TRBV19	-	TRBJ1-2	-	CASSMDGYGYTF	TGTGCCAGTAGTATGGACGGGTATGGCTACACCTTC
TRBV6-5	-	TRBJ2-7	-	CASSYSPSYEQYF	TGTGCCAGCAGTTACTCCCCCAGCTACGAGCAGTACTTC
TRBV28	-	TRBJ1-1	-	CASSLLDFTEAFF	TGTGCCAGCAGTTTACTAGACTTCACTGAAGCTTTCTTT
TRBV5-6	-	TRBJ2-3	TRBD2	CASSLDLAGPSRADTQYF	TGTGCCAGCAGCTTGGACCTAGCGGGGCCGTCTCGGGCAGATACGCAGTATTTT
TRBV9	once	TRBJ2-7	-	CASSVDGGHEQYF	TGTGCCAGCAGCGTAGACGGAGGCCACGAGCAGTACTTC
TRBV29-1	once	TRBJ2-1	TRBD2	CSVEGLAGGSYNEQFF	TGCAGCGTTGAAGGACTAGCGGGAGGTTCTTACAATGAGCAGTTCTTC
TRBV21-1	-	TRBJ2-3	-	CASSKVGGPTDTQYF	TGTGCCAGCAGCAAAGTGGGGGGGCCCACAGATACGCAGTATTTT
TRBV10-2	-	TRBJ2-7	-	CASSESGGYEQYF	TGCGCCAGCAGTGAGTCAGGGGGTTACGAGCAGTACTTC
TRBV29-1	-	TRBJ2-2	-	CSALLENTGELFF	TGCAGCGCTTTACTAGAAAACACCGGGGAGCTGTTTTTT
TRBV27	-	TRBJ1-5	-	CASSLIWGGSNQPQHF	TGTGCCAGCAGTTTAATTTGGGGGGGTAGCAATCAGCCCCAGCATTTT
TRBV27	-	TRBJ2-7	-	CASSDSREQYF	TGTGCCAGCAGTGACTCTAGGGAGCAGTACTTC
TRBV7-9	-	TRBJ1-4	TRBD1	CASSSRGGQGRREKLFF	TGTGCCAGCAGCTCCAGGGGAGGACAGGGACGGCGGGAAAAACTGTTTTTT
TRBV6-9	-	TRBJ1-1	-	CASTPLNTEAFF	TGTGCCAGCACCCCGCTGAACACTGAAGCTTTCTTT
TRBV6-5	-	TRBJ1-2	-	CASSPSPGGEGYTF	TGTGCCAGCAGTCCCTCACCGGGAGGAGAAGGCTACACCTTC
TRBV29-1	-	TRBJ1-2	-	CSVVGVGGWGYTF	TGCAGCGTTGTAGGGGTTGGCGGTTGGGGCTACACCTTC
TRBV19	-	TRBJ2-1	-	CASSWREPYNEQFF	TGTGCCAGTAGCTGGCGGGAACCCTACAATGAGCAGTTCTTC
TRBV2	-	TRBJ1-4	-	CASRVGAATTNEKLFF	TGTGCCAGCAGAGTAGGGGCAGCTACAACTAATGAAAAACTGTTTTTT
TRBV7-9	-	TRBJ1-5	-	CASSSSSGGANQPQHF	TGTGCCAGCAGTTCATCAAGTGGCGGGGCAAATCAGCCCCAGCATTTT
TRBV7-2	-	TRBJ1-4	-	CASRGLLVQGANEKLFF	TGTGCCAGCAGGGGCCTTTTGGTGCAGGGCGCTAATGAAAAACTGTTTTTT
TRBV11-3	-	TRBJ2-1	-	CASSLAGDYNEQFF	TGTGCCAGCAGCTTGGCAGGGGACTACAATGAGCAGTTCTTC
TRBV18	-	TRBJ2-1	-	CASSLGGENEQFF	TGTGCCAGCTCATTAGGGGGGGAGAATGAGCAGTTCTTC
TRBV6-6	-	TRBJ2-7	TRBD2	CASRGILAGVQYEQYF	TGTGCCAGCAGGGGCATACTAGCGGGAGTTCAGTACGAGCAGTACTTC
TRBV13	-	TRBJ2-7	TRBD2	CASSLPAGGSSYEQYF	TGTGCCAGCAGCTTACCGGCGGGAGGAAGCTCCTACGAGCAGTACTTC
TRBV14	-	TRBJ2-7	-	CASSNDFGYEQYF	TGTGCCAGCAGCAATGATTTCGGGTACGAGCAGTACTTC
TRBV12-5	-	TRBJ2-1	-	CASGYGWDEQFF	TGTGCTAGTGGTTACGGGTGGGATGAGCAGTTCTTC
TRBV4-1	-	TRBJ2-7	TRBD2	CASSQDGGSPEQYF	TGCGCCAGCAGCCAAGACGGGGGGTCCCCCGAGCAGTACTTC